These 29 T cell receptor beta chains were all obtained from the same sample, sequenced in a study of identical twins. One entry per CDR3 protein results from TCRdb running MiXCR on the 5' RACE reads. The sample lists some 900,000 distinct CDR3 sequences; about 12% were seen once. In addition, the sample was reused for a study of yellow fever vaccine responses in identical twins.

Sequenced input: PBMCs. Receptor source: a woman under 30 in good health.

This clonotype was counted ten times or more. The chain uses TRBV6-5 and TRBJ1-1, with TRBD1 matching over 8 bases. CDR3 length equals 11 residues. Germline lookup yields CDR1 MNHEY and CDR2 SVGAGI. After removal of 7 bases from V and 6 bases from J, the junction contained 1 base not matched to a gene. The CDR3: CASKGQAEAFF. The CDR3 nucleotides read TGTGCCAGCAAGGGACAGGCTGAAGCTTTCTTT.

Only a few counts were recorded for this clonotype. The chain uses TRBV11-2 and TRBJ2-3; 8 bases align to TRBD1. After removal of 6 bases from V and 5 bases from J, the junction contained 19 bases not matched to a gene. This CDR3 contains 18 residues. Per the germline V gene, CDR1 is SGHAT and CDR2 is FQNNGV. The CDR3 nucleotides are TGTGCCAGCAGGCGTCCGGGACAGGCTACCCATGTCGGAGATACGCAGTATTTT. Protein product: CASRRPGQATHVGDTQYF.

The sample holds a few counts of this clonotype. This chain connects TRBV27 to TRBJ2-1, with 16 bases matching TRBD2. Germline CDR1 reads MNHEY; CDR2 reads SMNVEV (reference sequence). This CDR3 has 16 amino acids. With V trimmed by 6 bases and J by 8 bases, 7 bases remained unmatched. CDR3 in DNA: TGTGCCAGCAGCCATATAGGGACTAGCGGGAGGGATGAGCAGTTCTTC. It yields the protein CASSHIGTSGRDEQFF.

The V and J genes are TRBV27 and TRBJ2-7; D gene unclear. Germline V lookup: CDR1 MNHEY, CDR2 SMNVEV (reference sequence). The CDR3 length is 13 residues. Trimming cost V 4 bases and J 1 base, with 8 bases left between them. CDR3 in amino acids: CASSSYHSYEQYV. CDR3 coding DNA: TGTGCCAGCAGTTCCTATCATTCCTACGAGCAGTACGTC.

Details on this clonotype: A read error may be the cause here, since a much bigger clone is one base away. The gene calls are TRBV12-3 or TRBV12-4 and TRBJ1-1; D is perhaps TRBD1 (6 bases). Trimming left V 5 bases short and J 0 bases short, with 13 bases between. The CDR3 is 15 amino acids. CDR3 in DNA: TGTGCCAGCAGTCCGGGACATGGGGTGAACACTGAAGCTTTCTTT. Protein product: CASSPGHGVNTEAFF.

This clonotype was seen ten or more times. The genes are TRBV12-3 or TRBV12-4 and TRBJ2-1; D remains ambiguous. V was clipped by 7 bases and J by 0 bases, with 13 bases between them. The CDR3 length is 15 residues. CDR3 in DNA: TGTGCCAGCACTTCCACTAAACCCTCCTACAATGAGCAGTTCTTC. This translates into CASTSTKPSYNEQFF.

The rearrangement uses TRBV10-3 and TRBJ2-1; D might be TRBD2 (5 bases). The CDR3 runs to 18 residues. The V end was cut by 6 bases, the J end by 0 bases, with 21 bases between. Germline lookup yields CDR1 ENHRY and CDR2 SYGVKD. This chain's CDR3 is CAISPFISVAGSYNEQFF. Here the CDR3 DNA reads TGTGCCATCAGCCCATTCATATCTGTCGCGGGCTCCTACAATGAGCAGTTCTTC.

The gene calls are TRBV20-1 and TRBJ2-1; TRBD1 matches at 9 bases. The V and J ends lost 5 bases and 10 bases, in that order; junction bases with no gene match: 9. CDR3 length: 13 amino acids. Per the germline V gene, CDR1 is DFQATT and CDR2 is SNEGSKA (reference sequence). CDR3 DNA: TGCAGTGCTCACAGGGACAGGGCAGGGGAGCAGTTCTTC. This translates into CSAHRDRAGEQFF.

This clonotype was picked up a small number of times. The chain employs TRBV10-3 and TRBJ2-1; 8 bases match TRBD2. This CDR3 has 11 amino acids. J lost 15 bases, V lost 4 bases, and 5 bases had no gene match. The germline gives CDR1 ENHRY, CDR2 SYGVKD. The CDR3: CAISVGGALFF. The CDR3 DNA follows: TGTGCCATCAGTGTCGGGGGGGCCCTGTTCTTC.

As regards this clonotype: Germline is not matched at one junction end, which may reflect a read error. The V and J genes are TRBV9 and TRBJ1-1, with a possible D match to TRBD1 (5 bases). CDR3 size: 15 residues. The germline V gene encodes CDR1 SGDLS and CDR2 YYNGEE. The CDR3 DNA reads as TGTGCAAGCAGAACGGGACGGGAAGGGAACACTGAAGCTTTCTTT. It yields the protein CASRTGREGNTEAFF. Full variable domain (missing parts from reference TRBV9 and TRBJ1-1): DSGVTQTPKHLITATGQRVTLRCSPRSGDLSVYWYQQSLDQGLQFLIQYYNGEERAKGNILERFSAQQFPDLHSELNLSSLELGDSALYFCASRTGREGNTEAFFGQGTRLTVV.

This clonotype was found a few times. The junction departs from the called germline gene at one end, perhaps through a read error. V gene TRBV15 combines with J gene TRBJ2-4; weak D call: TRBD2 (7 bases). Germline CDR1 reads LNHNV; CDR2 reads YYDKDF (reference sequence). This CDR3 is built from 15 residues. CDR3 nucleotide sequence: TGTGCCACCTGCAGGGGTTCGGGGGGCAAAAACATTCAGTACTTC. This gives the protein CATCRGSGGKNIQYF.

This clonotype has just a few counts. This chain uses TRBV10-3 with TRBJ1-5; the D gene is possibly TRBD1 (5 bases). Germline V CDR1 and CDR2: ENHRY, SYGVKD. The CDR3 loop spans 18 amino acids. V shed 0 bases and J shed 0 bases, with 15 bases lying between them. The DNA of the CDR3 is TGTGCCATCAGTGAGTCATACTTCTCTGGGGGTAGCAATCAGCCCCAGCATTTT. This gives the protein CAISESYFSGGSNQPQHF.

This clonotype was recorded a few times. The V and J genes are TRBV29-1 and TRBJ2-7, with 11 bases that match TRBD1. Germline V gene lookup returns CDR1 SQVTM and CDR2 ANQGSEA. The CDR3 spans 14 residues. With V trimmed by 3 bases and J by 6 bases, 7 bases remained unmatched. The CDR3 nucleotides are TGCAGCGTTGATCTTGGGACAGGGGGTACCGAGCAGTACTTC. Encoded protein: CSVDLGTGGTEQYF.

This clonotype was recorded at least ten times. This chain joins TRBV7-9 and TRBJ1-1, with D uncertain. The CDR3 consists of 13 residues. The germline CDR1 and CDR2 sequences are SEHNR and FQNEAQ (reference sequence). V was pared by 1 base and J by 1 base, with 4 bases between. Written as DNA, the CDR3 is TGTGCCAGCAGCTTAGAGTCGAACACTGAAGCTTTCTTT. Its protein is CASSLESNTEAFF.

CDR3 DNA sequence: TGTGCCAGCAGCCCGGGACAGGGCGGAGTAACTAATGAAAAACTGTTTTTT. It yields the protein CASSPGQGGVTNEKLFF. V usage is TRBV5-8 and J usage is TRBJ1-4; 9 bases fit TRBD1. The germline V gene encodes CDR1 SGHTS and CDR2 YDEGEE. The CDR3 runs to 17 residues. V gave up 4 bases and J gave up 1 base; unmatched junction bases: 8.

The rearrangement joins TRBV12-3 or TRBV12-4 to TRBJ2-1; 7 positions agree with TRBD1. V shed 6 bases and J 9 bases; nucleotides not matched to a gene: 5. The CDR3 is 12 amino acids. The CDR3 loop reads CASSPDRVEQFF. In nucleotides, the CDR3 is TGTGCCAGCAGCCCCGACAGGGTTGAGCAGTTCTTC.

This clonotype was detected once. The chain employs TRBV28 and TRBJ2-2; D remains ambiguous. The CDR3 is made up of 14 amino acids. V dropped 5 bases and J dropped 1 base, with 8 bases sitting between them. Looked up from germline, CDR1 is MDHEN and CDR2 is SYDVKM. For the CDR3, the DNA is TGTGCCAGCAGTACGTATTGGAACACCGGGGAGCTGTTTTTT. Translation: CASSTYWNTGELFF.

This chain links TRBV4-1 with TRBJ2-7; D is tentatively TRBD1 or TRBD2 (5 bases each). The CDR3 is 17 amino acids. Germline V lookup: CDR1 MGHRA, CDR2 YSYEKL. The V gene lost 3 bases and the J gene lost 4 bases, with 22 bases spanning the gap. The CDR3 DNA follows: TGCGCCAGCAGCCAGGGGGAGAGGGGTCTACGCAGTTACGAGCAGTACTTC. This sequence encodes CASSQGERGLRSYEQYF.

In this sample, this clonotype turned up a few times. The chain has TRBV28 and TRBJ2-7; D call uncertain. The CDR3 is made up of 14 amino acids. Deletions cut 6 bases from V and 3 bases from J, with 15 bases between. Germline CDR1 and CDR2: MDHEN and SYDVKM. CDR3 DNA: TGTGCCAGCAGCCCGGCCGGGTTAATCTACGAGCAGTACGTC. Encoded protein: CASSPAGLIYEQYV.

The chain is built from TRBV19 and TRBJ1-4; 8 bases are a match to TRBD1. This CDR3 is 16 amino acids long. Germline V gives CDR1 LNHDA, CDR2 SQIVND (reference sequence). The V segment lost 7 bases and the J segment 5 bases; nucleotides outside the gene matches: 12. CDR3 amino acids: CASKPTPQGANEKLFF. For the CDR3, the DNA is TGTGCCAGTAAACCAACCCCCCAGGGGGCAAATGAAAAACTGTTTTTT.

This clonotype has a handful of counts. The rearrangement uses TRBV6-1 and TRBJ2-7; 8 bases map to TRBD2. Germline V gene data show CDR1 as MNHNS and CDR2 as SASEGT. This CDR3 has 17 residues. With V trimmed by 7 bases and J by 3 bases, 17 bases remained unmatched. The CDR3 sequence is CASTTGGGGASYYEQYF. The CDR3 DNA sequence: TGTGCCAGCACCACGGGGGGGGGTGGGGCGAGTTACTACGAGCAGTACTTC.

This chain joins TRBV2 and TRBJ2-3, with D possibly TRBD1 on 5 matching bases. The CDR3 sequence is 14 residues long. The ends were cut back, 3 bases at V and 2 bases at J, with 9 bases in the middle. CDR1 and CDR2 from the germline V gene are SNHLY and FYNNEI. The CDR3 region has the DNA TGTGCCAGCAGTGATAGGGGAACCACAGATACGCAGTATTTT. It specifies CASSDRGTTDTQYF.

This clonotype was counted a few times. This rearrangement joins TRBV28 to TRBJ1-2; D remains ambiguous. This CDR3 is 12 amino acids long. V was pared by 5 bases and J by 7 bases, with 11 bases between. Germline values: CDR1 MDHEN, CDR2 SYDVKM. CDR3 sequence: CASSPKIAGYTF. The DNA for the CDR3 is TGTGCCAGCAGTCCAAAAATCGCTGGCTACACCTTC.

This clonotype came up many times. The chain carries TRBV10-3 and TRBJ1-1, with 7 bases fitting TRBD1. From germline, CDR1 is ENHRY and CDR2 SYGVKD. This CDR3 is built from 16 residues. V shed 4 bases and J 0 bases; nucleotides not matched to a gene: 8. CDR3 protein: CAISGTGQTMNTEAFF. The DNA of the CDR3 is TGTGCCATCAGTGGTACGGGACAGACAATGAACACTGAAGCTTTCTTT.

On this clonotype itself: An end of the junction differs from the germline gene, which may be a read error. CDR3 nucleotides: TGTGCCGGCAGCTTGGGACTTGCAAGCTCCTACAATGAGCAGTTCTTC. Translating it yields CAGSLGLASSYNEQFF. The chain combines TRBV7-9 with TRBJ2-1; D possibly corresponds to TRBD2 (6 bases). This CDR3 comprises 16 residues. The germline CDR1 and CDR2 sequences are SEHNR and FQNEAQ (reference sequence). Combining the CDR3 with reference TRBV7-9 and TRBJ2-1 gives the whole variable domain DTGVSQNPRHKITKRGQNVTFRCDPISEHNRLYWYRQTLGQGPEFLTYFQNEAQLEKSRLLSDRFSAERPKGSFSTLEIQRTEQGDSAMYLCAGSLGLASSYNEQFFGPGTRLTVL.

On this clonotype: An end of the junction does not agree with germline; a read error may underlie this. The V and J genes are TRBV10-3 and TRBJ2-1; D not resolved. Germline V gene lookup returns CDR1 ENHRY and CDR2 SYGVKD. The CDR3 covers 11 residues. DNA of the CDR3: TGTGCCATCAGCTCCGACAATGAGCAGTTCTTC. Its translation: CAISSDNEQFF.

A few counts support this clonotype. V and J are TRBV28 and TRBJ2-6; TRBD1 matches at 8 bases. CDR1 MDHEN and CDR2 SYDVKM come from the germline V gene. The CDR3 has 16 residues. Trimming removed 1 base from V and 2 bases from J; junction bases left unmatched: 1. The DNA for the CDR3 is TGTGCCAGCAGTTTATTACAGGGGGCTGGGGCCAACGTCCTGACTTTC. Protein: CASSLLQGAGANVLTF.

This clonotype was seen at least ten times. The chain links TRBV6-5 to TRBJ1-2; D is uncertain. Trimming shortened V by 0 bases and J by 4 bases, and 9 bases separated the two germline ends. The CDR3 loop spans 14 amino acids. Germline-derived CDR1 and CDR2 are MNHEY and SVGAGI. The CDR3 DNA follows: TGTGCCAGCAGTTACTCTAAGGTGTTCTATGGCTACACCTTC. It encodes CASSYSKVFYGYTF.

The chain has TRBV20-1 and TRBJ2-7; 7 nucleotides agree with TRBD1. This CDR3 contains 14 residues. Germline trimming cut 3 bases from V and 7 bases from J; bases unmatched to any gene: 12. CDR1 is DFQATT, CDR2 SNEGSKA, per germline (reference sequence). CDR3 nucleotide sequence: TGCAGTGCTAGCCTTGGAAACAGGGGCTCGGAGCAGTACGTC. It translates to CSASLGNRGSEQYV.